One sample yielded the 6 T cell receptor beta chains listed below, sequenced in a study of T cells expressing NK-cell markers. TCRdb reprocessed the 5' RACE reads and stores each CDR3 protein as one record, lacking DNA. The sample holds roughly 390,000 distinct CDR3 sequences. Sequencing used blood T cells: a sorted CD56 or NKG2C T cell subset, CD4+ or CD8+ T cells, or bulk PBMC T cells (not recorded which). Receptor source: a woman aged 50 to 60 in good health.

CDR3 region: CASSLAAPDTQYF. The V and J genes are TRBV6-1 and TRBJ2-3; TCRdb indicates TRBD1, and absent DNA this call remains unverified. Germline V gives CDR1 MNHNS, CDR2 SASEGT. The CDR3 spans 13 residues.

The chain uses TRBV11-2 and TRBJ2-1; with no DNA, the TCRdb D assignment of TRBD2 cannot be verified. Germline CDR1 reads SGHAT; CDR2 reads FQNNGV. The CDR3 is 15 amino acids. The CDR3 sequence is CASSLESSGRMVQFF.

The V call is TRBV20-1, the J call TRBJ1-5; TCRdb's assignment of TRBD1 cannot be checked, as there is no DNA. The germline V gene encodes CDR1 DFQATT and CDR2 SNEGSKA (reference sequence). The CDR3 spans 16 residues. This CDR3 reads CSAIRGAGDSNQPQHF.

J is TRBJ1-2 and V is TRBV12-3 or TRBV12-4; there is no DNA to check the TCRdb D call of TRBD1. The CDR3 loop spans 17 amino acids. The CDR3 region is CASSPLSPGTGINGYTF.

This chain joins TRBV12-3 or TRBV12-4 and TRBJ2-1; the D gene TCRdb calls, TRBD2, cannot be checked with no DNA. This CDR3 comprises 15 residues. CDR3: CASSLVAGSLNEQFF.

The rearrangement joins TRBV18 to TRBJ1-2. The CDR3 is 13 residues long. Germline CDR1 reads KGHSH; CDR2 reads LQKENI. The CDR3 loop reads CASSLSPNYGYTF. The full variable domain, with the rest looked up from reference TRBV18 and TRBJ1-2, is NAGVMQNPRHLVRRRGQEARLRCSPMKGHSHVYWYRQLPEEGLKFMVYLQKENIIDESGMPKERFSAEFPKEGPSILRIQQVVRGDSAAYFCASSLSPNYGYTFGSGTRLTVV.